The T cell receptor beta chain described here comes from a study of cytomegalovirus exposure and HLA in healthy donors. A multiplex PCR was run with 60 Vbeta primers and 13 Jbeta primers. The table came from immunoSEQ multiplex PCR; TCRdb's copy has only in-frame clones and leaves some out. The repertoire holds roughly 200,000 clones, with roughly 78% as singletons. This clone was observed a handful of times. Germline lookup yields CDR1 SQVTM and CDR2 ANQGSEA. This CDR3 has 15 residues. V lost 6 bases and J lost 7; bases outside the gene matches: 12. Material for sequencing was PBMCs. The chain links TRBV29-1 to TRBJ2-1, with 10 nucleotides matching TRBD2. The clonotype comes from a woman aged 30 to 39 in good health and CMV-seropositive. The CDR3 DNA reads TGCAGCGTCCCCAGCGGGAGGGCCGGGAATAATGAGCAGTTCTTC. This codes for CSVPSGRAGNNEQFF.